In its sample, the clone carrying this T cell receptor beta chain was seen a few times. The CDR3 has 16 residues. Trimming stripped 0 bases from V and 2 bases from J, with 11 bases between. Germline V gene lookup returns CDR1 LGHNA and CDR2 YNFKEQ. The sample originates from a study of blood T cell repertoires in COVID-19. As for the study in general: Collection of acute and convalescent COVID-19 samples took place in the United States, Italy and Spain. T cells, B-cell-depleted T cells, or PBMCs provided the cDNA or gDNA that served as material.

Original analysis: Reference gene primer amplification gave nucleated cell count estimates. TCRdb keeps only in-frame clones here, not all; method: immunoSEQ multiplex PCR. D and trimming were read from the DNA, whereas the V and J calls and clone size are those reported in that table. This sample has tens of thousands of clones, with more than 90% found just once. The V gene is TRBV4-2, the J gene TRBJ1-5; D is uncertain. This sequence was found in a human donor in a cohort sampled during active COVID-19. Sequencing was done on a sample of peripheral blood. CDR3 loop: CASSQDRQVGNQPQHF. The CDR3, as DNA: TGTGCCAGCAGCCAAGATCGGCAGGTAGGCAATCAGCCCCAGCATTTT.